This T cell receptor (beta chain) came from a study of CD8 T cells in Susac syndrome. J gave up 10 bases and V 0 bases, and 7 bases lay outside the gene matches. This CDR3 has 14 amino acids. CDR1 and CDR2 from the germline V gene are SGHRS and YFSETQ. General study points: A relatively small number of individuals underwent TCR sequencing and HLA analysis.

About this clonotype: The antigen is undetermined.

RNA totalling roughly 0.45 to 1 ug underwent reverse transcription with random hexamers. The immunoSEQ assay covered 54 Vbeta and 13 Jbeta segments for CDR3. TCRdb analysed the immunoSEQ multiplex PCR reads with MiXCR anew, one entry per CDR3 protein. The repertoire holds about 76,000 distinct CDR3 sequences, 85% to 95% seen once, with around 0.45% in the top ten. The sequenced target, TCR beta, came from blood CD8+ and CD4+ T cells. The TEMRA cells underwent FACS enrichment, while the CD8+ and CD4+ T cells underwent negative isolation. The specimen was CD8+ T cells from PBMCs. The source is a human donor with Susac syndrome. The chain combines TRBV5-1 with TRBJ1-3; 7 bases match TRBD1. The CDR3 nucleotides read TGCGCCAGCAGCTTGGCACAGGGGCTATTAACCATATATTTT. Its protein product is CASSLAQGLLTIYF.